The entry below describes one T cell receptor beta chain. Seattle patients were enrolled while actively infected and followed longitudinally. The data were taken from a study of blood T cell repertoires in COVID-19. The wider study: Spain, Italy and the United States supplied samples that represented acute and convalescent COVID-19. PBMCs, B-cell-depleted T cells, or T cells provided the cDNA or gDNA that made up the material.

Under the authors' procedure: Estimation of nucleated cell counts relied on the amplification of reference gene primers. Generated by immunoSEQ multiplex PCR, the TCRdb table keeps only in-frame clones and is missing some. V and J calls and clone size are as listed in that table; D and trimming were resolved from the DNA. The sample includes about 410,000 clones, around 89% of them seen just once. The TCR sequence derives from a middle-aged woman with COVID-19, enrolled during active disease. The sequenced sample consisted of peripheral blood.

For the CDR3, the DNA is TGTGCCTGGAGCTCCCCCAGGGAGCAGTTCTTC. The encoded protein is CAWSSPREQFF. V is TRBV30 and J is TRBJ2-1; no definite D call. Trimming stripped 3 bases from V and 10 bases from J, with 10 bases between. The germline CDR1 and CDR2 sequences are GTSNPN and SVGIG (reference sequence). The CDR3 contains 11 residues.